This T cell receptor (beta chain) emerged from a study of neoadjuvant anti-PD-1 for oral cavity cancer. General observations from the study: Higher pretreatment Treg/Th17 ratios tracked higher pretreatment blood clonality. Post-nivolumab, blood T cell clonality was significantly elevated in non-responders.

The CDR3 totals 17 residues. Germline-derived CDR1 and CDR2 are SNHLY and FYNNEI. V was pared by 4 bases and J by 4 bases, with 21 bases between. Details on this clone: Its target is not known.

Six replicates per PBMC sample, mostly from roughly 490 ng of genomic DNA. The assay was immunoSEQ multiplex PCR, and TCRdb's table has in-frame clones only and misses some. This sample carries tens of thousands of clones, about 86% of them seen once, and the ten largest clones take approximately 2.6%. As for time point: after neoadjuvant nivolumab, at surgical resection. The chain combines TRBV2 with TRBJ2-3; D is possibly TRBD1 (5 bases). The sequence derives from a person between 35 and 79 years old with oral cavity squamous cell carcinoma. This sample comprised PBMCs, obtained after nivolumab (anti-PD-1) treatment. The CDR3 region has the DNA TGTGCCAGCAGTGTAGTGGGAACAGGTTGGAAAGCAGATACGCAGTATTTT. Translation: CASSVVGTGWKADTQYF.